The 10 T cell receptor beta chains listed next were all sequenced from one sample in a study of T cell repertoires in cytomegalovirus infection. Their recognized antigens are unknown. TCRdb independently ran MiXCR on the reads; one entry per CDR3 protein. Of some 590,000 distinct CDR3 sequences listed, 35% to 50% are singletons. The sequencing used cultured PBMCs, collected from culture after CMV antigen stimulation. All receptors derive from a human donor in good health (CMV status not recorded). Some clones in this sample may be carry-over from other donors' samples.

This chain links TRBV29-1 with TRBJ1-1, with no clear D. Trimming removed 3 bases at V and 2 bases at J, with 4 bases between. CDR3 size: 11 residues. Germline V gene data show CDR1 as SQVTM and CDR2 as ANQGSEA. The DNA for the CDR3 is TGCAGCGTTGATGCTAACACTGAAGCTTTCTTT. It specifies CSVDANTEAFF.

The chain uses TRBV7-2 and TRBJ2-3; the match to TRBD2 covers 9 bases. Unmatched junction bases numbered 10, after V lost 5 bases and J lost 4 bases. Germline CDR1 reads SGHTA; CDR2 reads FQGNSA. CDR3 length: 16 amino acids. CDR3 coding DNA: TGTGCCAGCAGCCCGCGCGGGGGGGGGCTCCCAGATACGCAGTATTTT. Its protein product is CASSPRGGGLPDTQYF. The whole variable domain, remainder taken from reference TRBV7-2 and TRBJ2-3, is GAGVSQSPSNKVTEKGKDVELRCDPISGHTALYWYRQSLGQGLEFLIYFQGNSAPDKSGLPSDRFSAERTGGSVSTLTIQRTQQEDSAVYLCASSPRGGGLPDTQYFGPGTRLTVL.

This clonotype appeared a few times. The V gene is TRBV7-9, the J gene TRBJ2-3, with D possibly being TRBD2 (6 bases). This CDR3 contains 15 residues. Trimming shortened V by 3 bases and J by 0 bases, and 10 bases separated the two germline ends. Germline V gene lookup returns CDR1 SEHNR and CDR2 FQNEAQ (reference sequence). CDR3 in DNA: TGTGCCAGCAGCTTTGCGGGGTTTAGCACAGATACGCAGTATTTT. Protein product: CASSFAGFSTDTQYF.

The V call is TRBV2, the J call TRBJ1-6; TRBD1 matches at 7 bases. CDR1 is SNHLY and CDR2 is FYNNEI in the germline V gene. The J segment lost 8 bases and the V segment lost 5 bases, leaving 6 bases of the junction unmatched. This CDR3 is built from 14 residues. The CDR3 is CASSFTGEYSPLHF. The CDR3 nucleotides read TGTGCCAGCAGTTTTACAGGGGAGTATTCACCCCTCCACTTT.

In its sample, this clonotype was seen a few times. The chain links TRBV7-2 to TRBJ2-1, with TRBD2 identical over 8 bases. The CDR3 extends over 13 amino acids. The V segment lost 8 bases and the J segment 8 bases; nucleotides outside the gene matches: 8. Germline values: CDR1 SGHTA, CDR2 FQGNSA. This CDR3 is CASRRTSHDEQFF. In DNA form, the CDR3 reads TGTGCCAGCCGTAGGACTAGCCACGATGAGCAGTTCTTC.

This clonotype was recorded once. The CDR3 is CASRYAAGTIYNEQFF. The CDR3 coding sequence is TGTGCCAGCAGATATGCAGCGGGAACCATTTACAATGAGCAGTTCTTC. The chain carries TRBV6-8 and TRBJ2-1; 7 bases map to TRBD2. V trimming: 6 bases; J trimming: 4 bases; junction bases outside the gene matches: 12. The germline V gene encodes CDR1 MNHGY and CDR2 SAAAGT. This CDR3 region has 16 residues.

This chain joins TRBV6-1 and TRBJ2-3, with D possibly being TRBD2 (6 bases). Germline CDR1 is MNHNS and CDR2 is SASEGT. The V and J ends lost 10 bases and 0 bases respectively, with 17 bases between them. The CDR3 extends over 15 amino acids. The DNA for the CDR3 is TGTGCCACCCAACCCCTAGCGACTAGCACAGATACGCAGTATTTT. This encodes CATQPLATSTDTQYF.

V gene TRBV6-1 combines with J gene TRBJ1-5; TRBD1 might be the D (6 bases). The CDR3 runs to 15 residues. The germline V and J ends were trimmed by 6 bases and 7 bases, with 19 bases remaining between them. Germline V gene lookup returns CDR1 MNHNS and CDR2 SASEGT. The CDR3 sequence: CASRGGFGTRQPQHF. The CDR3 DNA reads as TGTGCCAGCAGAGGGGGTTTCGGCACCCGGCAGCCCCAGCATTTT.

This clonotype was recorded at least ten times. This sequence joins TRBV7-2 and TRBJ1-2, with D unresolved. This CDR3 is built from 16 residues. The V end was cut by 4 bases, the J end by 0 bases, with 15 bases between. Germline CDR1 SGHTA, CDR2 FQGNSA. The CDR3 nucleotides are TGTGCCAGCAGCTCCCAGTCGGGGAATGCTAACTATGGCTACACCTTC. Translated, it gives CASSSQSGNANYGYTF.

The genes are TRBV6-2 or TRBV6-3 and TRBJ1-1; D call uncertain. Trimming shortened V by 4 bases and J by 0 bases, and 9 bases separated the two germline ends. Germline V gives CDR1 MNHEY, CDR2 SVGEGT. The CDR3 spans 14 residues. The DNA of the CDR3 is TGTGCCAGCAGTTGGCGGTTCATGAACACTGAAGCTTTCTTT. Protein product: CASSWRFMNTEAFF.